This T cell receptor (beta chain) was found in a study of tumor and adjacent non-tumor tissue in lung cancer. Study-level points and caveats: Significantly higher TCR diversity was found in tumor than normal lung.

This clonotype has a count of ten or more. Its antigen is unidentified. No cell sorting was done before RNA was extracted from the tissue. More than 3 cm separated this lung sample from the edge of the tumor. TCRbeta libraries were built with three rounds of nested PCR, modified from ARM-PCR. Using its own MiXCR run on the multiplex PCR reads, TCRdb lists one record per CDR3 protein. The table has tens of thousands of distinct CDR3 sequences, roughly two thirds seen once; the top ten hold around a fifth. V was pared by 1 base and J by 5 bases, with 10 bases of the junction left unmatched. This CDR3 has 16 amino acids.

Material: distant non-tumor lung tissue. This TCR was recovered from a woman in her forties with non-small cell lung cancer. The chain employs TRBV12-3 or TRBV12-4 and TRBJ2-5, with 7 bases matching TRBD2. The CDR3 nucleotides read TGTGCCAGCAGTTTAGGGCTAGCGGTCGGGGGGGAGACCCAGTACTTC. The encoded protein is CASSLGLAVGGETQYF.